The 28 T cell receptor beta chains below were found in one sample sequenced in a study of chemoradiotherapy in HPV16-positive cancers. Profiling relied on immunoSEQ multiplex PCR, and the TCRdb table lists in-frame clones only, not all of them. The sample contains 20,000 to 30,000 clones, roughly 94% of which appear only once. Sample collection occurred from a patient who underwent chemoradiotherapy. These receptors all stem from a human donor with HPV-associated anogenital cancer.

This clone was detected once. Other nucleotide sequences from this sample produce the same CDR3. V usage is TRBV6-5 and J usage is TRBJ1-1; TRBD1 is a possible D gene (5 bases). The CDR3 is made up of 13 amino acids. The V gene's germline CDR1 is MNHEY and CDR2 SVGAGI. V gave up 5 bases and J gave up 0 bases, with 7 bases separating them. CDR3 amino acids: CASSQGMNTEAFF. DNA for the CDR3: TGTGCCAGCAGTCAGGGAATGAACACTGAAGCTTTCTTT.

The V and J genes are TRBV7-9 and TRBJ1-2, with D perhaps matching TRBD1 (6 bases). The CDR3 has 14 residues. V shed 5 bases and J shed 1 base, with 11 bases lying between them. From germline, CDR1 is SEHNR and CDR2 FQNEAQ (reference sequence). Here the CDR3 reads CASSNSGVNYGYTF. Written as DNA, the CDR3 is TGTGCCAGCAGCAACTCAGGGGTTAACTATGGCTACACCTTC.

This chain links TRBV7-2 with TRBJ2-1, with 14 bases that match TRBD2. The CDR3 extends over 19 amino acids. Looked up from germline, CDR1 is SGHTA and CDR2 is FQGNSA. V was pared by 5 bases and J by 2 bases, with 11 bases of the junction left unmatched. The CDR3 DNA reads TGTGCCAGCAGCCGGACTAGCGGGGGGCTTCAGAACCCCTACAATGAGCAGTTCTTC. This encodes CASSRTSGGLQNPYNEQFF.

This chain uses TRBV5-1 with TRBJ2-5, with D possibly called TRBD1 or TRBD2 (6 bases each). Per the germline V gene, CDR1 is SGHRS and CDR2 is YFSETQ. V lost 0 bases and J lost 5, with 14 bases in between. The CDR3 is made up of 15 amino acids. The CDR3 nucleotides are TGCGCCAGCAGCTTGGACCCGGGGGCATGGGAGACCCAGTACTTC. It encodes CASSLDPGAWETQYF.

The V call is TRBV4-3, the J call TRBJ1-5, with TRBD1 matching over 9 bases. The CDR3 extends over 20 amino acids. After removal of 0 bases from V and 2 bases from J, the junction contained 14 bases not matched to a gene. Per the germline V gene, CDR1 is LGHNA and CDR2 is YSLEER. CDR3 residues: CASSQELGDRVYGGNQPQHF. The DNA of the CDR3 is TGCGCCAGCAGCCAAGAGCTAGGGGACAGGGTTTACGGAGGCAATCAGCCCCAGCATTTT.

The chain is built from TRBV6-5 and TRBJ1-6, with 8 bases lining up with TRBD1. V was clipped by 4 bases and J by 10 bases; unmatched bases: 12. Per germline, CDR1 MNHEY and CDR2 SVGAGI. The CDR3 is 16 amino acids. CDR3 sequence reads: CASSSREDRGRSPLHF. The CDR3 coding sequence is TGTGCCAGCAGTTCGCGAGAAGACAGGGGTAGATCACCCCTCCACTTT.

The CDR3 sequence is CASSFEGDGTIYGYTF. CDR3 coding DNA: TGTGCCAGCAGTTTTGAGGGGGACGGAACAATCTATGGCTACACCTTC. The V gene is TRBV27, the J gene TRBJ1-2; possible D gene TRBD1, 6 bases. In germline, CDR1 is MNHEY, CDR2 SMNVEV (reference sequence). The ends were cut back, 3 bases at V and 4 bases at J, with 18 bases in the middle. The CDR3 spans 16 residues.

The chain couples TRBV27 to TRBJ2-5; 7 bases are a match to TRBD2. Germline loops: CDR1 MNHEY, CDR2 SMNVEV (reference sequence). V lost 6 bases, J lost 7 bases, and 17 bases stayed unmatched. The CDR3 loop spans 16 amino acids. CDR3 loop: CASSPPRGRGVGTQYF. CDR3 nucleotide sequence: TGTGCCAGCAGCCCCCCCCGGGGCCGGGGGGTGGGGACCCAGTACTTC.

This clone was detected only once. CDR3 coding DNA: TGTGCCAGCAGCTTATCGAGGGACGCCGGACCTTATGAAAAACTGTTTTTT. Translation: CASSLSRDAGPYEKLFF. The rearrangement uses TRBV5-8 and TRBJ1-4, with D perhaps TRBD1 (5 bases). V lost 2 bases and J 6 bases, leaving 20 bases between the germline ends. The CDR3 consists of 17 residues. Per germline, CDR1 SGHTS and CDR2 YDEGEE. The variable domain in full, with the rest retrieved from reference TRBV5-8 and TRBJ1-4, is EAGVTQSPTHLIKTRGQQATLRCSPISGHTSVYWYQQALGLGLQFLLWYDEGEERNRGNFPPRFSGRQFPNYSSELNVNALELEDSALYLCASSLSRDAGPYEKLFFGSGTQLSVL.

The J gene is TRBJ2-7, the V gene TRBV5-1; the match to TRBD2 covers 7 bases. The CDR3 runs to 15 residues. The V and J ends lost 2 bases and 2 bases, in that order; junction bases with no gene match: 7. In germline, CDR1 is SGHRS, CDR2 YFSETQ. CDR3 nucleotide sequence: TGCGCCAGCAGCTTAGGGAGGGCCTTAGCCTACGAGCAGTACTTC. Translation gives CASSLGRALAYEQYF.

V usage is TRBV5-1 and J usage is TRBJ2-7; 8 positions match TRBD1. The CDR3 spans 13 residues. In germline, CDR1 is SGHRS, CDR2 YFSETQ. Trimming removed 3 bases from V and 7 bases from J; junction bases left unmatched: 6. CDR3 residues: CASSWWTGREQYF. CDR3 sequence (DNA): TGCGCCAGCAGCTGGTGGACAGGGAGGGAGCAGTACTTC.

The V call is TRBV18, the J call TRBJ2-3, with D perhaps assigned TRBD1 or TRBD2 (6 bases each). CDR1 is KGHSH and CDR2 is LQKENI in the germline V gene. The V end was cut by 0 bases, the J end by 1 base, with 14 bases between. This CDR3 has 17 residues. The CDR3 loop is CASSPPPRRGRTDTQYF. CDR3 bases: TGTGCCAGCTCACCACCCCCTAGACGGGGGCGCACAGATACGCAGTATTTT.

The chain is built from TRBV30 and TRBJ2-3, with 11 bases matching TRBD2. The CDR3 spans 18 residues. Germline CDR1 and CDR2: GTSNPN and SVGIG (reference sequence). The V gene end was trimmed by 3 bases and the J gene end by 1 base; junction bases not matched to a gene: 12. The CDR3 reads CAWSLLAGGGRRTDTQYF. In DNA form, the CDR3 reads TGTGCCTGGAGCCTTTTAGCGGGGGGGGGAAGACGCACAGATACGCAGTATTTT.

The rearrangement joins TRBV11-2 to TRBJ2-5, with D uncertain. Trimming pared 5 bases from V and 1 base from J, leaving 8 bases between. Germline V CDR1 and CDR2: SGHAT, FQNNGV. The CDR3 is 13 amino acids. The CDR3 protein is CASSLDIQETQYF. CDR3 coding DNA: TGTGCCAGCAGCCTCGACATCCAAGAGACCCAGTACTTC.

The chain carries TRBV19 and TRBJ1-1; a possible D gene is TRBD1 (5 bases). The CDR3 runs 16 residues. V shed 6 bases and J shed 1 base, with 18 bases lying between them. From germline, CDR1 is LNHDA and CDR2 SQIVND (reference sequence). DNA of the CDR3: TGTGCCAGTAGGGACCCGGGACGGGATACGAACACTGAAGCTTTCTTT. Encoded protein: CASRDPGRDTNTEAFF.

The gene calls are TRBV5-1 and TRBJ2-7; 7 nucleotides agree with TRBD2. The CDR3 consists of 16 residues. CDR1 and CDR2 from the germline V gene are SGHRS and YFSETQ. Trimming took 5 bases from V and 2 from J; bases not matched to a gene: 13. CDR3 bases: TGCGCCAGCAGGCCGCCCCTAGCGGAGGGGACCTACGAGCAGTACTTC. This gives the protein CASRPPLAEGTYEQYF. Using reference TRBV5-1 and TRBJ2-7 for the parts outside the CDR3, the full variable domain is KAGVTQTPRYLIKTRGQQVTLSCSPISGHRSVSWYQQTPGQGLQFLFEYFSETQRNKGNFPGRFSGRQFSNSRSEMNVSTLELGDSALYLCASRPPLAEGTYEQYFGPGTRLTVT.

The genes are TRBV4-2 and TRBJ2-7; D might be TRBD1 (5 bases). The CDR3 covers 14 residues. V was cut by 0 bases and J by 2 bases, with 8 bases left in between. Per germline, CDR1 LGHNA and CDR2 YNFKEQ. The CDR3 sequence: CASSQETGPYEQYF. For the CDR3, the DNA is TGTGCCAGCAGCCAAGAAACAGGACCCTACGAGCAGTACTTC.

V and J are TRBV7-2 and TRBJ2-1; TRBD2 agrees at 7 bases. This CDR3 has 16 amino acids. V shed 1 base and J 3 bases; nucleotides not matched to a gene: 6. Per the germline V gene, CDR1 is SGHTA and CDR2 is FQGNSA. CDR3 DNA sequence: TGTGCCAGCAGCTTAGACATTAGCGGGTACTACAATGAGCAGTTCTTC. Encoded protein: CASSLDISGYYNEQFF.

The CDR3 spells CATSNRDRGVEQPQHF. CDR3 nucleotides: TGTGCCACCTCGAATAGGGACAGGGGGGTTGAGCAGCCCCAGCATTTT. V and J are TRBV5-4 and TRBJ1-5; TRBD1 matches at 11 bases. Germline V lookup: CDR1 SGHNT, CDR2 YYREEE (reference sequence). V gave up 9 bases and J gave up 7 bases; unmatched junction bases: 15. The CDR3 extends over 16 amino acids.

V gene TRBV27 combines with J gene TRBJ1-2; 10 bases map to TRBD1. This CDR3 comprises 16 residues. V was pared by 0 bases and J by 6 bases, with 7 bases of the junction left unmatched. Per the germline V gene, CDR1 is MNHEY and CDR2 is SMNVEV (reference sequence). CDR3 in amino acids: CASSLSSGQGVDGYTF. The CDR3 coding sequence is TGTGCCAGCAGTTTATCGTCCGGACAGGGGGTCGATGGCTACACCTTC.

The chain uses TRBV19 and TRBJ2-2; 9 nucleotides align to TRBD1. V trimming: 1 base; J trimming: 3 bases; junction bases outside the gene matches: 6. The CDR3 spans 17 residues. CDR1 and CDR2 (germline): LNHDA, SQIVND (reference sequence). In DNA form, the CDR3 reads TGTGCCAGTAGTATAGGGTCCGGACAGGGGTACACCGGGGAGCTGTTTTTT. Translating it yields CASSIGSGQGYTGELFF.

The rearrangement joins TRBV5-1 to TRBJ2-7, with 9 bases lining up with TRBD1. Germline V lookup: CDR1 SGHRS, CDR2 YFSETQ. J was trimmed by 2 bases and V by 3 bases; bases with no gene match: 15. The CDR3 covers 18 residues. This CDR3 is CASSWDSRPGQGPYEQYF. CDR3 sequence (DNA): TGCGCCAGCAGCTGGGACTCCCGTCCGGGACAGGGACCCTACGAGCAGTACTTC.

A single count supports this clone. The gene calls are TRBV28 and TRBJ2-3, with 8 positions matching TRBD2. Trimming took 4 bases from V and 2 from J; bases not matched to a gene: 11. From germline, CDR1 is MDHEN and CDR2 SYDVKM. This CDR3 is 17 amino acids long. The CDR3 sequence is CASSSPTSGSVTDTQYF. The CDR3 DNA reads TGTGCCAGCAGTTCACCCACGAGCGGGAGCGTCACAGATACGCAGTATTTT.

The sample holds a few counts of this clone. The gene calls are TRBV7-9 and TRBJ1-5; tentative D call: TRBD1 (6 bases). The length of the CDR3 is 17 residues. The V gene's germline CDR1 is SEHNR and CDR2 FQNEAQ (reference sequence). Trimming stripped 1 base from V and 5 bases from J, with 18 bases between. This CDR3 is CASSLGLSGAGHQPQHF. Here the CDR3 DNA reads TGTGCCAGCAGCTTAGGTCTATCGGGGGCTGGACATCAGCCCCAGCATTTT.

The J gene is TRBJ1-2, the V gene TRBV28; TRBD1 agrees at 7 bases. V shed 5 bases, J shed 3 bases, and the junction held 0 bases outside the gene matches. CDR3 length: 12 amino acids. Looked up from germline, CDR1 is MDHEN and CDR2 is SYDVKM. The CDR3 coding sequence is TGTGCCAGCAGTACAGGGGACTATGGCTACACCTTC. It translates to CASSTGDYGYTF.

The V gene is TRBV14, the J gene TRBJ2-3; D is perhaps TRBD1 or TRBD2 (7 bases each). CDR1 SGHDN and CDR2 FVKESK come from the germline V gene. There are 14 residues in the CDR3. V was clipped by 4 bases and J by 3 bases, with 11 bases between them. The CDR3 sequence is CASSLRGGTDTQYF. CDR3 DNA sequence: TGTGCCAGCAGCCTCAGGGGGGGAACAGATACGCAGTATTTT.

The chain links TRBV5-1 to TRBJ2-2; 7 bases match TRBD2. The germline gives CDR1 SGHRS, CDR2 YFSETQ. After removal of 1 base from V and 7 bases from J, the junction contained 16 bases not matched to a gene. There are 18 residues in the CDR3. The CDR3: CASSLYGGTPGGGGELFF. For the CDR3, the DNA is TGCGCCAGCAGCTTGTACGGGGGGACGCCCGGCGGGGGCGGGGAGCTGTTTTTT.

This chain links TRBV5-8 with TRBJ2-2, with a tentative D call TRBD2 (5 bases). The germline V and J ends were trimmed by 1 base and 0 bases, with 10 bases remaining between them. CDR3 size: 16 residues. CDR1 and CDR2 from the germline V gene are SGHTS and YDEGEE. The CDR3 loop is CASSLRSGANTGELFF. The CDR3 DNA reads TGTGCCAGCAGCTTGAGGAGCGGAGCGAACACCGGGGAGCTGTTTTTT.